This TCR beta chain is drawn from a study of cytomegalovirus exposure and HLA in healthy donors (TCRdb year 2017). Turning to the overall study: According to an earlier analysis of a few hundred of the donors, about 190 million T cells yielded approximately 120 million unique TCR beta sequences and about 300 Gb of sequence data. High-throughput TCR immunosequencing, statistical association of individual TCRs with disease status, and machine learning were combined to predict cytomegalovirus infection status. A later analysis re-examined previously published TCR beta repertoires from about 700 donors and added high-resolution HLA genotyping to investigate patterns of TCR occurrence. The study aimed to test whether cataloging public T cell receptors could reveal signatures of past pathogen exposure. Among several hundred genotyped donors of the cohort, an average of about 220,000 unique TCR beta nucleotide sequences was sequenced per donor, of which about 18% were non-productive. The genetic ancestry cluster associated with self-reported Caucasian donors included roughly four fifths of the roughly 360 genotyped donors. The number of donors typed differed by locus, with about 629-630 for A, B, C, DRB1 and DQB1, roughly 520 for DQA1, about 610 for DPA1, and approximately 470 for DPB1. The T cell repertoires of under 750 subjects were profiled by immunosequencing and related to cytomegalovirus serostatus. In an earlier analysis of 500 to 650 of the donors, high-throughput TCR beta sequencing was used to judge whether each TCR beta V gene segment behaved as functional or pseudogenic. In addition to the first cohort of 666 subjects, a separate validation cohort of approximately 110 different subjects was used. Donor age, sex, ethnicity and CMV serostatus were compiled together with the repertoire data. A handful of DR-DQ haplotypes were handled as single units for association and clustering because linkage in the cohort was strong. A later genetic analysis took genome-wide SNP genotypes for 398 of the 666 donors and used that subset as a discovery cohort. All discovery cohort repertoires had been generated using a single sequencing platform. Class I and class II HLA loci were covered by the typing at four-digit resolution. Rather than using new phenotypic data, the later analysis identified candidate immune exposures from TCR beta sequences and from how often those sequences occurred across donors. Around 320 gigabases of sequencing data and approximately 85 million unique TCR sequences were included in an early release covering several hundred HLA-typed donors. The research as a whole found: A later genetic analysis associated a missense DCLRE1C variant with V-gene and J-gene trimming of TCR beta chains, and an independent cohort replicated the association. In the study, approximately 150 TCR beta chains were listed as associated with cytomegalovirus. According to the authors, the approach could potentially be generalized to other disease states and immunological phenotypes. A cluster of highly shared sequence variants was judged likely to be a technical artifact of the sequencing pipeline. In an earlier analysis of roughly 500 of the donors, most TCR beta V segments appeared in productive rearrangements about 87% or about 30% of the time, broadly matching IMGT annotations. Immune exposure information for the cohort was limited to CMV serostatus. Some IMGT-functional V segments, including TRBV6-2 and TRBV6-3, could not be told apart with the 87-base-pair reads, so those segments were excluded. Assigning TCR associations to individual alleles was difficult when HLA alleles, especially DR and DQ, strongly co-occurred. In a later analysis, most CMV-associated TCR beta chains were found to appear HLA-restricted, with HLA associations seemingly driven largely by CMV exposure. Because counts were too low, more than 15 rarely observed V segments, including chromosome 9 orphons, were excluded from the earlier analysis of 587 of the donors. A further reported finding was that TCR beta sequences accurately predicted the HLA-A and HLA-B alleles for most subjects in the first cohort. While some public TCRs were present in many individuals, most TCR sequences turned up only very rarely across donors. Correlated functional status among segregating V segments might reflect linkage disequilibrium, but an unknown experimental factor could not be ruled out. At a false discovery rate of 0.05, a later analysis linked 16,951 TCR beta sequences to specific HLA alleles. A few of the identified cytomegalovirus-associated TCR beta chains were confirmed in vitro to be specific for cytomegalovirus antigens. In a later analysis, the rate of TCR association differed among HLA loci, with DRB1 alleles having the most associated TCRs and HLA-C alleles having the fewest. The classifier was reported to diagnose cytomegalovirus status with high specificity and sensitivity in both the original cohort and the validation cohort. Compared with the roughly 700-donor mean, donors in an Asian-associated ancestry cluster had fewer N-insertions in productive TCRs, according to a later genetic analysis. Only TCR beta chains were sequenced in this cohort, and the absence of alpha or paired-chain data limited detectable features. A later analysis found that HLA-associated TCR beta chains were more clonally expanded and had lower generation probabilities than equally common non-associated chains. HLA typing was unavailable for some donors at each locus, so association tests used only the typed subset. The presence/absence analyses assumed that sequencing depth was roughly uniform across donors, and that assumption may not be true. According to a later analysis, parvovirus B19, influenza, CMV and Epstein-Barr virus appeared linked to several top co-occurrence clusters.

In total, 666 healthy bone marrow donors made up the cohort. At the time of sampling, every cohort member was nominally healthy, though immune exposures that went unrecorded were likely present. The donor tested CMV seropositive and was one of the 289 seropositive cohort members. Every donor gave a peripheral blood sample, and the peripheral blood mononuclear cells from that sample were used for TCR beta sequencing. Genomic DNA was extracted from the blood cell samples with the Qiagen DNeasy Blood Extraction Kit. The CDR3 has 15 amino acids, counting the end cysteine and phenylalanine. Only CDR3 DNA remains: 45 bases, in frame from the first base. CDR1 and CDR2 are read off the germline V gene as MNHNS and SASEGT. Comments on this clone: Its target antigen remains unknown. Base qualities are not provided; no much larger clone lies one nucleotide away.

Libraries were constructed by the immunoSEQ multiplex PCR assay. For the multiplex PCR, a mixture combining 60 forward primers for TCR Vbeta segments and 13 reverse primers for TCR Jbeta segments was used. The CDR3 region of rearranged TCR beta genes was amplified from genomic DNA with a multiplex PCR assay. The amplified TCR beta libraries were sequenced on the Illumina HiSeq System as 87-base-pair reads. The authors' analysis ran thus. Across the roughly 670 repertoires, a later analysis counted tens of millions of unique TCR beta chains, approximately 12 million of which were shared by at least two donors. A nearest-neighbor algorithm error-corrected the raw reads and collapsed the reads into unique sequences, merging closely related sequences to remove PCR and sequencing errors. Alignment of CDR3 sequences to IMGT reference sequences was used to assign V, D and J gene segments. For a sequence to be retained, a match of at least six nucleotides was required to both a V gene segment and a J gene segment. Rearrangements were classified as productive when the CDR3 lacked stop codons and remained in frame with V and J, and all other rearrangements were classified as non-productive. Following IMGT convention, CDR3 was defined as the stretch from the second conserved V-encoded cysteine to the conserved J-encoded phenylalanine. Sequences without an unambiguous match to a single V gene segment were excluded from the earlier analysis of 587 of the donors. In an earlier analysis of some 590 of the donors, a V segment was called functional when productive rearrangements were above 56.7%, and segregating when the standard deviation between donors exceeded 5%. A statistical classification framework was built for diagnosing cytomegalovirus status from the catalog of TCR beta chain sequences. In a later analysis, V and J genes were assigned by comparing TCR nucleotide sequences against IMGT/GENE-DB human TR gene sequences. A later analysis assigned CDR3 sequences and most-parsimonious VDJ recombination scenarios with the TCRdist pipeline. A later analysis defined each TCR beta chain by its CDR3 amino acid sequence plus V-gene family, and excluded reads lacking a unique V-gene family. A later analysis removed 600 or so highly shared, low-generation-probability nucleotide sequences to deal with suspected cross-contamination and a sequencing artifact. A later analysis calculated a clonal expansion index for each public chain from normalized within-repertoire ranks of inferred template counts. In a later analysis, generation probabilities were computed using a VDJ recombination model fitted to out-of-frame rearrangements, and the results were checked against IGoR. Hypergeometric tests were used in a later analysis to score TCR-TCR, TCR-HLA and TCR-CMV co-occurrence, with a repertoire-size bias correction applied to the TCR pairs. To estimate false discovery rates, a later analysis permuted the HLA or CMV assignments 20 times. In a later analysis, co-occurring TCRs were grouped using DBSCAN, and TCRdist sequence similarity was added for clustering within HLA-allele-positive subsets. For co-occurrence clustering, repertoires with fewer than 30,000 or more than 120,000 public chains were excluded, along with four to six repertoires with anomalous nucleotide sharing. TCRdb stores this immuneACCESS table with in-frame sequences only. Part of the clones is absent; in the studies checked, under half of the shortfall reflects unresolved V genes, and no reason is known for the rest. V, J and clone size are taken as reported in that table, and D and trimming were inferred from the DNA itself. The sample has over 80,000 clones on record, about three quarters of them singletons. The ten largest make up 15% to 20% of the sample.

The chain uses TRBV6-1 and TRBJ2-5; no D gene is confidently identified. The assigned J gene may be wrong: the sequence end matches TRBJ2-7 better. The clonotype originates from a man between 60 and 75 years old in good health and CMV-seropositive. The sample consisted of PBMCs. The DNA reads TGTGCCAGCAGTCTGTCGGTATTTCGCTCCTACGAGCAGTACTTC. The resulting protein is CASSLSVFRSYEQYF.